This TCR beta chain was recovered during a study of blood T cell repertoires in COVID-19. V lost 5 bases to trimming and J lost 12 bases; unmatched junction nucleotides: 9. The CDR3 spans 12 residues. This clone has only a few counts. Libraries were prepared by immunoSEQ multiplex PCR; TCRdb keeps only in-frame clonotypes and omits some of them. Found here are 150,000 to 200,000 clones, about 86% of them singletons; the top ten hold 3.7%. The source of this sequence is a man aged 18 to 30 with active or convalescent COVID-19. The genes are TRBV12-3 or TRBV12-4 and TRBJ1-2; the match to TRBD1 covers 7 bases. Sequencing was done on a sample of peripheral blood. CDR3 residues: CASSNMGQRNTF. The CDR3 coding sequence is TGTGCCAGCAGTAACATGGGACAGAGGAACACCTTC.